These 2 T cell receptor beta chains originate from one sample sequenced in a study of breast tumors, draining lymph nodes, adjacent tissues. One entry per CDR3 protein, called by TCRdb with MiXCR from the multiplex PCR reads. Of some 170,000 distinct CDR3 sequences listed, around 33% are singletons. The lymph nodes were axillary draining lymph nodes from breast cancer patients. Sample: axillary lymph node tissue. Source of these receptors: a female donor with breast cancer. Some clones in this sample may be carry-over from other donors' samples.

The chain links TRBV15 to TRBJ2-7, with TRBD1 as a possible D gene (6 bases). The CDR3 covers 14 residues. V shed 5 bases and J shed 0 bases, with 11 bases lying between them. Germline V lookup: CDR1 LNHNV, CDR2 YYDKDF (reference sequence). CDR3 sequence: CATSWEQGSYEQYF. Written as DNA, the CDR3 is TGTGCCACCAGCTGGGAACAGGGCTCCTACGAGCAGTACTTC. The whole variable domain, filled in from reference TRBV15 and TRBJ2-7, reads DAMVIQNPRYQVTQFGKPVTLSCSQTLNHNVMYWYQQKSSQAPKLLFHYYDKDFNNEADTPDNFQSRRPNTSFCFLDIRSPGLGDTAMYLCATSWEQGSYEQYFGPGTRLTVT.

This clonotype was observed many times. The V gene is TRBV5-5, the J gene TRBJ1-2, with a possible D match to TRBD1 (6 bases). Germline V CDR1 and CDR2: SGHKS, YYEKEE (reference sequence). Trimming left V 3 bases short and J 7 bases short, with 16 bases between. The CDR3 is 14 residues long. The CDR3 loop is CASSSTAGAPGYTF. For the CDR3, the DNA is TGTGCCAGCAGCTCAACAGCGGGGGCCCCTGGCTACACCTTC.